The rows below give T cell receptor beta chains drawn from one sample of a study of cytomegalovirus exposure and HLA in healthy donors. Measured with immunoSEQ multiplex PCR; TCRdb has only the in-frame clones, and not every one. Among about 190,000 clones listed, 75% to 90% were seen once. The sample consisted of PBMCs. These receptor sequences come from a man younger than 35 in good health and CMV-seropositive. CDR3s include the opening cysteine and the closing phenylalanine or tryptophan. Each record gives: V gene, D gene, J gene, CDR3 DNA, CDR3 protein. A D gene is named only where the DNA matches it firmly.

TRBV28	TRBD2	TRBJ2-7	TGTGCCAGCATGGGGGGGTCTACCTACGAGCAGTACTTC	CASMGGSTYEQYF
TRBV28	.	TRBJ1-2	TGTGCCAGCAGCCCCGGACGGGGAATCAGCTTC	CASSPGRGISF
TRBV5-6	.	TRBJ2-7	TGTGCCAGCAGCTTGGACAGGACCTACGAGCAGTACTTC	CASSLDRTYEQYF
TRBV6-5	.	TRBJ2-7	TGTGCCAGCAGTTACTTCAGCGGGCCTACCTACGAGCAGTACTTC	CASSYFSGPTYEQYF
TRBV30	.	TRBJ1-1	TGTGCCTGGACCCAGACACTGAACACTGAAGCTTTCTTT	CAWTQTLNTEAFF
TRBV5-6	.	TRBJ2-7	TGTGCCAGCTTGAGCCTAGACCATAGTTTCTACGAGCAGTACTTC	CASLSLDHSFYEQYF
TRBV28	TRBD2	TRBJ2-7	TGTGCCAGCAGTTCCAGGACTAGCCGCCCCTACGAGCAGTACTTC	CASSSRTSRPYEQYF
TRBV30	TRBD1	TRBJ2-1	TGTGCCTGGAGCCGAGACAGGGCCAAGAACAATGAGCAGTTCTTC	CAWSRDRAKNNEQFF
TRBV28	.	TRBJ1-2	TGTGCCAGCAGTGTAAACTATGGCTACACCTTC	CASSVNYGYTF
TRBV7-2	TRBD1	TRBJ1-5	TGTGCCAGCAGCTTAGCGAACAGGGGGAGATTGCTCTATAGCAATCAGCCCCAGCATTTT	CASSLANRGRLLYSNQPQHF
TRBV5-1	TRBD1	TRBJ2-5	TGCGCCAGCAGCTTGGGGTCAGGGGGCCGCCAAGAGACCCAGTACTTC	CASSLGSGGRQETQYF
TRBV5-1	TRBD1	TRBJ2-3	TGCGCCAGCAGCCCTCCGGGACAGGGGGCTCTAAATACGCAGTATTTT	CASSPPGQGALNTQYF